This TCR beta chain was found in a study of blood T cells in healthy people across ages. Only a few counts were recorded for this clonotype. Its cognate antigen is unknown. Sequence at one end of the junction differs from germline and may be a read error. Study-level points and caveats: Calculation of diversity from one million T cells yielded estimates considered to be underestimates. No one knew whether donors had CMV, which possibly confounded expanded clonotype changes.

Together with a sample-barcoded 5' primer, a J-beta primer mix was included in a second PCR lasting about 6 to 11 cycles. TCRdb re-called the 5' RACE reads with MiXCR, one entry per CDR3 protein. The sample carries about 800,000 distinct CDR3 sequences, 20% to 30% recorded once. The CDR3 sequence is 13 residues long. Another study also made use of these data, one on T cells of mothers and their children.

The TCR originated in a boy between 10 and 17 years old in good health. V and J are TRBV12-3 or TRBV12-4 and TRBJ1-2, with 7 bases matching TRBD1. Sequences were obtained from blood. CDR3 sequence: CASSLATGNGYTF. The CDR3 DNA is TGTGCCAGCAGTTTAGCGACAGGGAATGGTTACACCTTC.